These 29 T cell receptor beta chains came from one sample sequenced in a study of T cell changes during pregnancy in multiple sclerosis. Produced via immunoSEQ multiplex PCR; TCRdb's table is partial and in-frame only. This sample has about 120,000 clones, with about 94% found just once. The sample in question was peripheral blood, obtained before pregnancy. Receptor source: a female donor with multiple sclerosis, enrolled in a pregnancy study.

The chain has TRBV5-6 and TRBJ1-5, with 8 bases matching TRBD1. CDR3 length: 14 residues. V dropped 4 bases and J dropped 4; count of bases not matched to a gene: 4. In germline, CDR1 is SGHDT, CDR2 YYEEEE. CDR3 amino acids: CASSRTGLNQPQHF. The DNA for the CDR3 is TGTGCCAGCAGCAGGACAGGGTTGAATCAGCCCCAGCATTTT.

The V and J genes are TRBV19 and TRBJ1-2; perhaps TRBD1 as D (6 bases). The CDR3 is 15 residues long. Between the trimmed V and J ends, which lost 1 base and 8 bases, there was a span of 17 bases. Germline V gives CDR1 LNHDA, CDR2 SQIVND (reference sequence). The CDR3 reads CASSIVSTGLEGYTF. The CDR3, as DNA: TGTGCCAGTAGTATAGTTTCGACAGGCCTAGAGGGCTACACCTTC.

As regards this clone: The junction does not match germline at one end; this may be a read error. V usage is TRBV5-6 and J usage is TRBJ2-2; weak D call: TRBD2 (5 bases). The V gene's germline CDR1 is SGHDT and CDR2 YYEEEE. The CDR3 loop spans 18 amino acids. CDR3 DNA sequence: TGTGCCACCAGCCAGGCGGGTGGAACCTTTTTTGACACCGGGGAGCTGTTTTTT. Translating gives CATSQAGGTFFDTGELFF.

The V gene is TRBV5-1, the J gene TRBJ1-1; 9 nucleotides line up with TRBD1. The germline V gene has CDR1 SGHRS and CDR2 YFSETQ. The ends lost 4 bases at V and 1 base at J; junction bases unmatched: 5. The CDR3 extends over 15 amino acids. Written as DNA, the CDR3 is TGCGCCAGCAGCCTTGGGACAGGGAGGAACACTGAAGCTTTCTTT. Amino acids: CASSLGTGRNTEAFF.

V usage is TRBV29-1 and J usage is TRBJ1-1; 8 nucleotides agree with TRBD1. Germline assignment: CDR1 SQVTM and CDR2 ANQGSEA. V shed 1 base and J 5 bases; nucleotides not matched to a gene: 9. The CDR3 has 15 amino acids. CDR3 DNA: TGCAGCGTTGAAGGCGGGACAGGCCGGGGGACTGAAGCTTTCTTT. Its translation: CSVEGGTGRGTEAFF. The full variable domain, its missing parts supplied by reference TRBV29-1 and TRBJ1-1, is SAVISQKPSRDICQRGTSLTIQCQVDSQVTMMFWYRQQPGQSLTLIATANQGSEATYESGFVIDKFPISRPNLTFSTLTVSNMSPEDSSIYLCSVEGGTGRGTEAFFGQGTRLTVV.

The rearrangement joins TRBV6-5 to TRBJ2-3; maybe TRBD2 (6 bases). Trimming removed 5 bases at V and 3 bases at J, with 12 bases between. The CDR3 sequence is 14 residues long. Germline V gene sequence: CDR1 MNHEY, CDR2 SVGAGI. CDR3 sequence reads: CASSRGLITDTQYF. The CDR3 coding sequence is TGTGCCAGCAGTCGCGGACTAATTACAGATACGCAGTATTTT.

This sequence joins TRBV28 and TRBJ2-7, with 7 bases identical to TRBD1. After removal of 6 bases from V and 9 bases from J, the junction contained 8 bases not matched to a gene. In germline, CDR1 is MDHEN, CDR2 SYDVKM. This CDR3 has 12 amino acids. The CDR3: CASSPTGRRQYF. CDR3 sequence (DNA): TGTGCCAGCAGCCCGACAGGGCGGCGGCAGTACTTC.

CDR3 residues: CASSHSGASYNEQFF. The CDR3 region has the DNA TGTGCCAGCAGCCATAGCGGGGCCTCCTACAATGAGCAGTTCTTC. This chain links TRBV27 with TRBJ2-1; 8 bases are shared with TRBD2. The CDR3 spans 15 residues. V lost 6 bases and J lost 0; bases outside the gene matches: 4. Germline V gives CDR1 MNHEY, CDR2 SMNVEV (reference sequence).

CDR3 nucleotides: TGTGCCAGCAGCCGAGGGACAGGTAGCAATCAGCCCCAGCATTTT. Protein product: CASSRGTGSNQPQHF. The rearrangement uses TRBV7-8 and TRBJ1-5, with 8 positions matching TRBD1. The CDR3 has 15 amino acids. Trimming at V came to 5 bases and at J to 0 bases, leaving 3 bases not matched to a gene. In germline, CDR1 is SGHVS, CDR2 FQNEAQ.

The chain's CDR3 is CASSLGGRANVLTF. The CDR3 region has the DNA TGTGCCAGCAGCCTCGGGGGGAGGGCCAACGTCCTGACTTTC. The chain uses TRBV7-9 and TRBJ2-6; 7 bases line up with TRBD2. The length of the CDR3 is 14 residues. Germline assignment: CDR1 SEHNR and CDR2 FQNEAQ (reference sequence). Losses at the gene ends were 5 bases for V and 5 bases for J; bases not matched to a gene: 3. The full variable domain, with the rest looked up from reference TRBV7-9 and TRBJ2-6, is DTGVSQNPRHKITKRGQNVTFRCDPISEHNRLYWYRQTLGQGPEFLTYFQNEAQLEKSRLLSDRFSAERPKGSFSTLEIQRTEQGDSAMYLCASSLGGRANVLTFGAGSRLTVL.

This rearrangement joins TRBV13 to TRBJ2-7; 11 nucleotides agree with TRBD2. Germline V gives CDR1 PRHDT, CDR2 FYEKMQ (reference sequence). This CDR3 is built from 16 residues. The V gene end was trimmed by 4 bases and the J gene end by 6 bases; junction bases not matched to a gene: 11. CDR3 amino acids: CASSSTLAGGPTEQYF. The CDR3 coding sequence is TGTGCCAGCAGCTCTACCCTAGCGGGGGGCCCAACCGAGCAGTACTTC.

V usage is TRBV6-5 and J usage is TRBJ1-1; D is perhaps TRBD1 (5 bases). Between the trimmed V and J ends, which lost 4 bases and 8 bases, there was a span of 14 bases. Looked up from germline, CDR1 is MNHEY and CDR2 is SVGAGI. This CDR3 comprises 13 residues. The CDR3, as DNA: TGTGCCAGCAGTTGGGGGAGGAAGGGGGAAGCTTTCTTT. It encodes CASSWGRKGEAFF.

This chain connects TRBV9 to TRBJ2-7, with D perhaps matching TRBD2 (5 bases). Trimming took 0 bases from V and 1 from J, leaving 8 bases between them. Germline CDR1 is SGDLS and CDR2 is YYNGEE. The CDR3 length is 14 residues. The CDR3 loop reads CASSVGAGSYEQYF. CDR3 coding DNA: TGTGCCAGCAGCGTAGGGGCGGGTTCCTACGAGCAGTACTTC.

The V call is TRBV2, the J call TRBJ2-7, with no clear D. Deletions cut 6 bases from V and 0 bases from J, with 9 bases between. CDR1 and CDR2 (germline): SNHLY, FYNNEI. The CDR3 is 13 amino acids. CDR3 DNA: TGTGCCAGCAGCCTCGGGTTCTCCTACGAGCAGTACTTC. It translates to CASSLGFSYEQYF.

The gene calls are TRBV2 and TRBJ2-5, with 9 bases that match TRBD2. Germline V gene sequence: CDR1 SNHLY, CDR2 FYNNEI. V gave up 1 base and J gave up 5 bases; unmatched junction bases: 8. CDR3 size: 16 residues. The CDR3 DNA reads as TGTGCCAGCAGTGAAGGCGGGGGGGGACCCGGGGAGACCCAGTACTTC. Its protein product is CASSEGGGGPGETQYF.

This clone was seen a single time. The V call is TRBV2, the J call TRBJ2-5; D is possibly TRBD2 (5 bases). The CDR3 has 11 amino acids. With 11 bases removed from V and 3 bases from J, the gap between germline ends came to 10 bases. From germline, CDR1 is SNHLY and CDR2 FYNNEI. CDR3 sequence (DNA): TGTGCCTGGACTGGGAAAGAGACCCAGTACTTC. It specifies CAWTGKETQYF.

V and J are TRBV10-1 and TRBJ2-3, with 7 bases identical to TRBD2. The J segment lost 4 bases and the V segment lost 3 bases, leaving 7 bases of the junction unmatched. Germline V gene sequence: CDR1 WNHNN, CDR2 SYGVQD (reference sequence). The CDR3 spans 15 residues. CDR3 sequence (DNA): TGCGCCAGCAGTGATGGCAGCGGGACGGCAGATACGCAGTATTTT. This encodes CASSDGSGTADTQYF.

The rearrangement uses TRBV4-2 and TRBJ2-2; tentative D call: TRBD2 (5 bases). Germline V gene data show CDR1 as LGHNA and CDR2 as YNFKEQ. The CDR3 has 16 amino acids. The V and J ends lost 3 bases and 5 bases respectively, with 16 bases between them. As DNA, the CDR3 is TGTGCCAGCAGCCAGGACTGGACGACCTGGACCGGGGAGCTGTTTTTT. It encodes CASSQDWTTWTGELFF.

This sequence joins TRBV30 and TRBJ2-2; maybe TRBD2 (5 bases). V was cut by 1 base and J by 3 bases, with 9 bases left in between. Germline CDR1 and CDR2: GTSNPN and SVGIG (reference sequence). This CDR3 contains 14 residues. The CDR3 DNA is TGTGCCTGGAGTGCGGGAAGGGACACCGGGGAGCTGTTTTTT. This codes for CAWSAGRDTGELFF.

The chain combines TRBV18 with TRBJ2-3; a weak D match, TRBD2 (6 bases). Trimming took off 2 bases at V and 0 bases at J, with 12 bases between the two ends. The CDR3 is 16 amino acids. The germline V gene has CDR1 KGHSH and CDR2 LQKENI. The chain's CDR3 is CASSPAGLPSTDTQYF. The DNA of the CDR3 is TGTGCCAGCTCACCAGCGGGGCTCCCCAGCACAGATACGCAGTATTTT.

The chain has TRBV19 and TRBJ2-7, with TRBD1 as a possible D gene (6 bases). The V gene's germline CDR1 is LNHDA and CDR2 SQIVND (reference sequence). The CDR3 is 14 residues long. V was shortened by 5 bases and J by 2 bases, with 13 bases between the two germline ends. The CDR3: CASSGDRPPYEQYF. For the CDR3, the DNA is TGTGCCAGTAGTGGTGACAGGCCCCCCTACGAGCAGTACTTC.

This clone was recorded only once. The V call is TRBV27, the J call TRBJ1-1; D is perhaps TRBD1 (6 bases). This CDR3 has 14 amino acids. Germline values: CDR1 MNHEY, CDR2 SMNVEV (reference sequence). V lost 5 bases and J 3 bases, leaving 13 bases between the germline ends. CDR3 in amino acids: CASSGQSGDTEAFF. In DNA form, the CDR3 reads TGTGCCAGCAGTGGACAGTCTGGGGACACTGAAGCTTTCTTT.

The chain is built from TRBV6-1 and TRBJ2-3; TRBD1 might be the D (5 bases). The germline V and J ends were trimmed by 4 bases and 5 bases, with 13 bases remaining between them. The CDR3 runs to 14 residues. Germline assignment: CDR1 MNHNS and CDR2 SASEGT. The CDR3: CASSAAGQIDTQYF. The CDR3 bases are TGTGCCAGCAGTGCGGCAGGGCAAATAGATACGCAGTATTTT.

V is TRBV6-6 and J is TRBJ1-4; D not resolved. The CDR3 runs 11 residues. Looked up from germline, CDR1 is MNHNY and CDR2 is SVGAGI (reference sequence). The V gene lost 6 bases and the J gene lost 7 bases, with 6 bases spanning the gap. CDR3 region: CASRASEKLFF. CDR3 DNA sequence: TGTGCCAGCAGGGCCAGTGAAAAACTGTTTTTT.

The chain combines TRBV2 with TRBJ1-1, with D unclear. The CDR3 is 12 residues long. The germline V and J ends were trimmed by 7 bases and 1 base, with 7 bases remaining between them. In germline, CDR1 is SNHLY, CDR2 FYNNEI. Here the CDR3 reads CASMEGNTEAFF. For the CDR3, the DNA is TGTGCCAGCATGGAGGGGAACACTGAAGCTTTCTTT.

The chain employs TRBV5-1 and TRBJ2-2, with D maybe TRBD2 (6 bases). This CDR3 contains 16 residues. Germline V gene data show CDR1 as SGHRS and CDR2 as YFSETQ. V gave up 3 bases and J gave up 1 base, with 13 bases separating them. The CDR3 reads CASSSGGRGNTGELFF. The CDR3 nucleotides read TGCGCCAGCAGCTCCGGAGGGCGGGGGAACACCGGGGAGCTGTTTTTT.

The V call is TRBV9, the J call TRBJ1-1, with TRBD1 matching over 7 bases. Germline CDR1 and CDR2: SGDLS and YYNGEE. The CDR3 contains 14 residues. Losses at the gene ends were 7 bases for V and 7 bases for J; bases not matched to a gene: 13. The chain's CDR3 is CASVRIQGMGEAFF. The CDR3 nucleotides are TGTGCCAGCGTTCGGATACAGGGGATGGGTGAAGCTTTCTTT.

The CDR3 is CASSAGLQVRYNEQFF. The CDR3 DNA reads as TGTGCCAGCAGTGCAGGACTACAGGTGCGTTACAATGAGCAGTTCTTC. J is TRBJ2-1 and V is TRBV6-1; D is possibly TRBD2 (6 bases). This CDR3 spans 16 amino acids. CDR1 and CDR2 from the germline V gene are MNHNS and SASEGT. V was cut by 4 bases and J by 4 bases, with 17 bases left in between.

The genes are TRBV2 and TRBJ2-1; 10 nucleotides align to TRBD2. V gave up 7 bases and J gave up 1 base; unmatched junction bases: 4. This CDR3 has 15 amino acids. The germline CDR1 and CDR2 sequences are SNHLY and FYNNEI. CDR3 residues: CASTRTSGSYNEQFF. The CDR3 region has the DNA TGTGCCAGCACCCGGACTAGCGGTTCCTACAATGAGCAGTTCTTC.